This T cell receptor beta chain was documented in a study of neurological immune-mediated disorders (dated by TCRdb to between 2019 and 2020). Some background on the complete study: Among the approximately 34 multiple sclerosis patients, relapsing-remitting MS accounted for about 31 and secondary progressive MS accounted for 3. Peripheral blood TCR-beta repertoires from patients with HTLV-I-associated myelopathy (HAM/TSP), patients with multiple sclerosis, and healthy controls were compared in the study using UMI-based sequencing. Longitudinal samples, technical triplicates and paired sorted CD4+ and CD8+ T-cell subsets, alongside PBMC samples, were included among the approximately 98 TCR-beta libraries. Of the 68 subjects in the cohort, some 14 were HAM/TSP patients, about 34 were multiple sclerosis patients, and 20 were healthy controls.

cDNA was synthesized by template-switch 5'RACE using a primer with a 10-nucleotide random unique molecular identifier that tagged each TCR transcript. Over 160 million TCR-beta sequences, covering 15-18 subjects, were produced in each sequencing run. The RNeasy kit was used for extraction of total RNA. Using the KAPA Real-time Library Amplification kit, TCR-beta VDJ regions were amplified with primers for the TCR constant region and the 5'RACE anchor. Sample indexes and Illumina adaptors were added in a first PCR, after which library yield was increased in a second PCR. After Ampure bead purification, the TCR product of roughly 650 bp was size-selected on a 2% E-gel SizeSelection system. Before pooling, libraries had their quality checked on a Bioanalyzer, their concentration measured with Qubit, and their quantity determined with the Kapa Library Quantification kit. Libraries were sequenced paired-end 2 x 150 bp on an Illumina HiSeq 2500. To increase sequence diversity, about 24-32% phiX was spiked into each library pool. In the original analysis: The quality-filtered reads were processed with the UMI-based MiGEC pipeline, whose error correction step removed more than 80% of the raw TCR sequences. VDJ genes were aligned to IMGT germline references, and clonotypes were defined by unique CDR3 amino acid sequence plus V-J genes. VDJtools evaluated clonal expansion, Shannon diversity and CDR3 relatedness (CalcPairwiseDistances, ClusterSamples); CLCbio workbench built phylogenetic trees. Using coefficient-of-variation modelling across technical triplicates, the study counted a clone as expanded if it had at least 8 unique UMIs. The raw public reads went through TCRdb reprocessing: fastp at Q25, MiXCR clone calling, in-frame beta chains kept. Each entry merges the rows of one CDR3 protein and shows their most common DNA and genes. TCRdb, not the original authors, processed these V and J calls. This sample gives 70,000 or so distinct CDR3 sequences in total; 3.2% of them show up just once. The ten largest clonotypes hold roughly 5.2% of the sample.

The research as a whole found: TCR clonal expansion was greatest in HAM/TSP patients and smallest in MS patients, who ranked below even healthy controls. No clinical or MRI features were associated with the MS cluster, and the authors said that larger cohorts are needed. Across subjects, expanded clones never shared an identical CDR3 amino acid sequence, which suggests that the TCR-beta repertoires in every group were private. Phylogenetic analysis grouped repertoires from 18 of 34 MS patients into a cluster of related CDR3 sequences, suggesting a possible repertoire-level signature.

Counted from cysteine to phenylalanine, this CDR3 has 13 amino acids. The read is trimmed to its CDR3 DNA, 39 bases read in frame from base 1. Trimming takes 8 bases from V and 3 bases from J, and the germline ends sit 12 bases apart. CDR1 and CDR2, per the germline V gene (reference sequence), are SEHNR and FQNEAQ. For the unsorted PBMC libraries, 2 million PBMCs were stored in RNAlater at -80 degrees C until RNA extraction and were used to generate the libraries. Multiple sclerosis patients were enrolled in a US clinical protocol under which disease progression was evaluated by magnetic resonance imaging. Peripheral blood was subjected to Ficoll-Hypaque density gradient centrifugation to isolate PBMCs, which were then cryopreserved in liquid nitrogen. This clonotype was counted ten times or more. The target of this receptor is not known. No base-level quality is on record; no much larger clone is a single base apart.

The chain couples TRBV7-9 to TRBJ2-3; the D gene lacks a confident call. The receptor was derived from a woman between 45 and 60 years old with multiple sclerosis. What was sequenced was PBMCs. In nucleotide form, the sequence is TGTGCCAGCGGTTTGGCTGGAACAGATACGCAGTATTTT. It specifies CASGLAGTDTQYF.